These T cell receptor beta chains were read from a single sample in a study of blood T cell repertoires in COVID-19. Assay: immunoSEQ multiplex PCR; the TCRdb copy retains only in-frame clones and omits some. The sample lists over 150,000 clones, 86% seen once, with more than 20% in the top ten. The specimen was peripheral blood. These receptor sequences come from a man between 65 and 85 years old with active or convalescent COVID-19. Each CDR3 is given with its conserved first and last residue. D genes are given only for firm matches. A row's size may be missing; if present it is once, few, many or a size class.

d_call: .; clone_size: once; v_call: TRBV15; j_call: TRBJ1-5; cdr3_aa: CATSRDVGLSNQPQHF; cdr3_nt: TGTGCCACCAGCAGAGATGTGGGGCTTAGCAATCAGCCCCAGCATTTT
d_call: .; clone_size: .; v_call: TRBV4-3; j_call: TRBJ1-1; cdr3_aa: CASSQDEANTEAFF; cdr3_nt: TGCGCCAGCAGCCAAGACGAGGCGAACACTGAAGCTTTCTTT
d_call: TRBD2; clone_size: .; v_call: TRBV6-5; j_call: TRBJ2-5; cdr3_aa: CASSYSGLGRKETQYF; cdr3_nt: TGTGCCAGCAGTTACTCGGGACTCGGGAGGAAAGAGACCCAGTACTTC
d_call: .; clone_size: .; v_call: TRBV4-1; j_call: TRBJ1-2; cdr3_aa: CASSQPQRSTNYGYTF; cdr3_nt: TGCGCCAGCAGCCAGCCCCAGCGGAGCACTAACTATGGCTACACCTTC
d_call: TRBD1; clone_size: .; v_call: TRBV2; j_call: TRBJ2-2; cdr3_aa: CASTRTGTGVDGELFF; cdr3_nt: TGTGCCAGCACCAGGACCGGGACAGGGGTTGACGGGGAGCTGTTTTTT
d_call: TRBD2; clone_size: .; v_call: TRBV5-1; j_call: TRBJ2-1; cdr3_aa: CASSLGGTSSSSYNEQFF; cdr3_nt: TGCGCCAGCAGCTTGGGGGGGACTAGCTCGAGCTCCTACAATGAGCAGTTCTTC
d_call: TRBD1; clone_size: .; v_call: TRBV15; j_call: TRBJ1-1; cdr3_aa: CATSRDKRQGAITEAFF; cdr3_nt: TGTGCCACCAGCAGAGATAAGAGACAGGGGGCAATCACTGAAGCTTTCTTT
d_call: .; clone_size: .; v_call: TRBV28; j_call: TRBJ1-1; cdr3_aa: CASSLPGTEAFF; cdr3_nt: TGTGCCAGCAGTTTGCCGGGGACTGAAGCTTTCTTT
d_call: .; clone_size: .; v_call: TRBV6-2/TRBV6-3; j_call: TRBJ1-4; cdr3_aa: CASSYSGSFNEKLFF; cdr3_nt: TGTGCCAGCAGTTACTCGGGCAGCTTTAATGAAAAACTGTTTTTT
d_call: .; clone_size: .; v_call: TRBV12-3/TRBV12-4; j_call: TRBJ1-1; cdr3_aa: CASSLRKTEAFF; cdr3_nt: TGTGCCAGCAGTTTGCGGAAGACTGAAGCTTTCTTT
d_call: .; clone_size: .; v_call: TRBV3-1/TRBV3-2; j_call: TRBJ1-2; cdr3_aa: CASSQDRRGVYGYTF; cdr3_nt: TGTGCCAGCAGCCAAGATCGTCGGGGAGTATATGGCTACACCTTC
d_call: TRBD1; clone_size: .; v_call: TRBV12-5; j_call: TRBJ1-2; cdr3_aa: CASGLGTGVGYTF; cdr3_nt: TGTGCTAGTGGTTTGGGGACAGGGGTTGGCTACACCTTC
d_call: .; clone_size: .; v_call: TRBV15; j_call: TRBJ1-4; cdr3_aa: CATSRDGQLNEKLFF; cdr3_nt: TGTGCCACCAGCAGGGACGGACAGCTGAATGAAAAACTGTTTTTT
d_call: TRBD1; clone_size: once; v_call: TRBV6-5; j_call: TRBJ1-6; cdr3_aa: CASSFGDRGDSPLHF; cdr3_nt: TGTGCCAGCAGTTTCGGGGACAGGGGGGATTCACCCCTCCACTTT
d_call: .; clone_size: .; v_call: TRBV6-4; j_call: TRBJ1-5; cdr3_aa: CASSAQLNQPQHF; cdr3_nt: TGTGCCAGCAGTGCACAGCTCAATCAGCCCCAGCATTTT
d_call: TRBD1; clone_size: .; v_call: TRBV28; j_call: TRBJ2-1; cdr3_aa: CASSGTGSFNEQFF; cdr3_nt: TGTGCCAGCAGCGGGACAGGGAGTTTCAATGAGCAGTTCTTC
d_call: .; clone_size: .; v_call: TRBV18; j_call: TRBJ1-3; cdr3_aa: CASSPPVRGGTIYF; cdr3_nt: TGTGCCAGCTCACCCCCCGTACGGGGAGGGACCATATATTTT
d_call: .; clone_size: .; v_call: TRBV21-1; j_call: TRBJ1-1; cdr3_aa: CASSTGMGAFF; cdr3_nt: TGTGCCAGCAGCACAGGGATGGGAGCTTTCTTT
d_call: TRBD1; clone_size: .; v_call: TRBV6-1; j_call: TRBJ2-3; cdr3_aa: CASSDLAGGPDTQYF; cdr3_nt: TGTGCCAGCAGTGATTTGGCAGGGGGCCCAGATACGCAGTATTTT
d_call: TRBD1; clone_size: few; v_call: TRBV27; j_call: TRBJ2-7; cdr3_aa: CASSPGPGGYEQYF; cdr3_nt: TGTGCCAGCAGTCCCGGACCAGGGGGCTACGAGCAGTACTTC
d_call: .; clone_size: .; v_call: TRBV7-2; j_call: TRBJ1-5; cdr3_aa: CASSLVGGNQPQHF; cdr3_nt: TGTGCCAGCAGCTTAGTTGGGGGGAATCAGCCCCAGCATTTT
d_call: TRBD1; clone_size: .; v_call: TRBV6-2/TRBV6-3; j_call: TRBJ1-5; cdr3_aa: CASSYPLMTNRQGVNQPQHF; cdr3_nt: TGTGCCAGCAGTTACCCCCTAATGACTAACCGACAGGGAGTCAATCAGCCCCAGCATTTT
d_call: .; clone_size: .; v_call: TRBV3-1/TRBV3-2; j_call: TRBJ1-2; cdr3_aa: CASSQDSPRASYGYTF; cdr3_nt: TGTGCCAGCAGCCAAGATTCGCCCAGGGCTTCCTATGGCTACACCTTC
d_call: .; clone_size: .; v_call: TRBV7-2; j_call: TRBJ1-1; cdr3_aa: CASSLALSQGEAFF; cdr3_nt: TGTGCCAGCAGCTTAGCGCTAAGTCAGGGAGAAGCTTTCTTT
d_call: .; clone_size: .; v_call: TRBV4-1; j_call: TRBJ1-2; cdr3_aa: CASSHPLRNYGYTF; cdr3_nt: TGCGCCAGCAGCCACCCATTACGGAACTATGGCTACACCTTC
d_call: .; clone_size: .; v_call: TRBV29-1; j_call: TRBJ2-6; cdr3_aa: CSVYTGRANVLTF; cdr3_nt: TGCAGCGTTTACACCGGGAGGGCCAACGTCCTGACTTTC
d_call: TRBD1; clone_size: .; v_call: TRBV28; j_call: TRBJ1-2; cdr3_aa: CASRQRTGGSRGYTF; cdr3_nt: TGTGCCAGCAGACAGAGGACAGGGGGTTCCCGGGGCTACACCTTC
d_call: TRBD2; clone_size: .; v_call: TRBV7-9; j_call: TRBJ2-3; cdr3_aa: CATPREEEQYIRLTDTQYF; cdr3_nt: TGTGCCACCCCTCGGGAGGAAGAACAATATATCAGACTCACAGATACGCAGTATTTT
d_call: .; clone_size: .; v_call: TRBV5-1; j_call: TRBJ1-3; cdr3_aa: CASSTGYSGNTIYF; cdr3_nt: TGCGCCAGCAGCACAGGGTACTCTGGAAACACCATATATTTT